These 32 T cell receptor beta chains were sequenced from one sample in a study of blood T cell repertoires in COVID-19. Repertoires were generated with immunoSEQ multiplex PCR, while TCRdb's copy carries only in-frame clones and drops some. The sample contains 400,000 to 450,000 clones, 85% to 90% of which appear only once. The material sequenced was PBMCs or T cells enriched from blood (not recorded which). The receptors stem from a man aged 30-40 years who had recovered from COVID-19.

This clone occurred a few times. The V gene is TRBV2, the J gene TRBJ1-6; tentatively, D is TRBD1 (5 bases). Trimming took 4 bases from V and 6 from J, leaving 16 bases between them. Looked up from germline, CDR1 is SNHLY and CDR2 is FYNNEI. The length of the CDR3 is 16 residues. CDR3 loop: CASSGGGVRINSPLHF. The CDR3 bases are TGTGCCAGCAGTGGGGGGGGAGTACGTATTAATTCACCCCTCCACTTT.

On this clone: The same CDR3 can be traced to other DNA sequences in this sample. The rearrangement joins TRBV2 to TRBJ1-5; D is ambiguous. The CDR3 has 14 amino acids. Germline loops: CDR1 SNHLY, CDR2 FYNNEI. Trimming removed 0 bases from V and 0 bases from J, with 3 bases in between. The CDR3 region is CASSEAYSNQPQHF. The CDR3 DNA reads TGTGCCAGCAGTGAAGCGTATAGCAATCAGCCCCAGCATTTT.

This clone was recorded only once. This chain uses TRBV15 with TRBJ2-1; 8 bases fit TRBD2. The junction had 9 bases not matched to a gene; V was cut back by 4 bases and J by 4 bases. The CDR3 totals 16 residues. CDR1 and CDR2 (germline): LNHNV, YYDKDF (reference sequence). DNA for the CDR3: TGTGCCACCAGCAAATTATCTAGCGGGTCTTACAATGAGCAGTTCTTC. Translated: CATSKLSSGSYNEQFF.

This clone was counted once. The chain links TRBV24-1 to TRBJ2-7; no clear D gene. V was shortened by 2 bases and J by 6 bases, with 10 bases between the two germline ends. This CDR3 contains 13 residues. CDR1 is KGHDR and CDR2 is SFDVKD in the germline V gene. The CDR3 reads CATSDSRLGEQYF. Written as DNA, the CDR3 is TGTGCCACCAGTGATTCCCGACTCGGCGAGCAGTACTTC.

The CDR3 protein is CASGLAASGTDTQYF. The CDR3 DNA follows: TGTGCTAGTGGTTTGGCCGCTAGCGGAACAGATACGCAGTATTTT. This chain connects TRBV12-5 to TRBJ2-3, with 7 nucleotides matching TRBD2. This CDR3 is 15 amino acids long. Germline-derived CDR1 and CDR2 are LGHNT and FRNRAP. Germline trimming cut 1 base from V and 3 bases from J; bases unmatched to any gene: 4.

Comment on this clone: The junction and the germline gene differ at one end; a read error may be behind it. This chain connects TRBV6-5 to TRBJ2-7; tentative D call: TRBD2 (5 bases). CDR1 is MNHEY, CDR2 SVGAGI, per germline. The CDR3 runs 13 residues. The CDR3 DNA reads as TGTGCCAGCAGTTACACAAACCGGGAACCCCAAACCTTC. Residues: CASSYTNREPQTF.

The J gene is TRBJ2-7, the V gene TRBV9, with 7 bases identical to TRBD2. V lost 2 bases to trimming and J lost 4 bases; unmatched junction nucleotides: 12. CDR3 size: 16 residues. The germline gives CDR1 SGDLS, CDR2 YYNGEE. For the CDR3, the DNA is TGTGCCAGCAGCGTGGGGGAAGGACTAGTCGTTTACGAGCAGTACTTC. Its protein is CASSVGEGLVVYEQYF.

The chain joins TRBV2 to TRBJ1-2; tentative D call: TRBD1 (5 bases). This CDR3 contains 13 residues. The germline V gene encodes CDR1 SNHLY and CDR2 FYNNEI. The V end was cut by 0 bases, the J end by 8 bases, with 10 bases between. CDR3 region: CASSEARVDGYTF. The CDR3 DNA is TGTGCCAGCAGTGAAGCCAGGGTGGACGGCTACACCTTC.

The rearrangement links TRBV9 to TRBJ2-3; D not certain. V lost 4 bases and J 0 bases, leaving 6 bases between the germline ends. This CDR3 has 13 amino acids. CDR1 and CDR2 from the germline V gene are SGDLS and YYNGEE. The CDR3 coding sequence is TGTGCCAGCAGCTTTTCTAGCACAGATACGCAGTATTTT. Amino acids: CASSFSSTDTQYF.

J is TRBJ2-2 and V is TRBV11-3, with D perhaps matching TRBD1 (6 bases). V lost 5 bases and J lost 5, with 18 bases in between. This CDR3 comprises 16 residues. The germline gives CDR1 SGHNT, CDR2 YENEEA. DNA for the CDR3: TGTGCCAGCAGCGCCCGAAACCGGACAGCGACCGGGGAGCTGTTTTTT. Its protein is CASSARNRTATGELFF.

A note on this clone: Different DNA sequences within this sample yield the same CDR3. The chain carries TRBV19 and TRBJ1-3; tentative D call: TRBD1 (6 bases). This CDR3 spans 14 amino acids. Trimming removed 5 bases from V and 4 bases from J, with 12 bases in between. Germline CDR1 and CDR2: LNHDA and SQIVND (reference sequence). The CDR3 nucleotides read TGTGCCAGTAGTCGCACAGGGTCCGGAAACACCATATATTTT. Translation: CASSRTGSGNTIYF.

The V gene is TRBV9, the J gene TRBJ1-6, with 9 bases fitting TRBD1. J was trimmed by 7 bases and V by 4 bases; bases with no gene match: 6. CDR3 length equals 15 residues. CDR1 is SGDLS, CDR2 YYNGEE, per germline. CDR3 amino acids: CASSPPTGGNSPLHF. DNA for the CDR3: TGTGCCAGCAGCCCTCCGACAGGGGGGAATTCACCCCTCCACTTT.

V usage is TRBV9 and J usage is TRBJ1-3; TRBD1 matches at 9 bases. Germline trimming cut 4 bases from V and 4 bases from J; bases unmatched to any gene: 12. The CDR3 runs to 17 residues. Germline CDR1 reads SGDLS; CDR2 reads YYNGEE. The CDR3 reads CASSPRQGGPSGNTIYF. Here the CDR3 DNA reads TGTGCCAGCAGCCCTCGACAGGGGGGGCCGTCGGGAAACACCATATATTTT. The variable domain in full, with the rest retrieved from reference TRBV9 and TRBJ1-3, is DSGVTQTPKHLITATGQRVTLRCSPRSGDLSVYWYQQSLDQGLQFLIQYYNGEERAKGNILERFSAQQFPDLHSELNLSSLELGDSALYFCASSPRQGGPSGNTIYFGEGSWLTVV.

The chain links TRBV24-1 to TRBJ2-7; D perhaps matches TRBD1 (6 bases). The CDR3 has 14 amino acids. Trimming took 8 bases from V and 7 from J, leaving 20 bases between them. Germline CDR1 and CDR2: KGHDR and SFDVKD. CDR3 DNA: TGTGCCACCAAGGGAGCGCCGACTGACAGGGAGCAGTACTTC. Its translation: CATKGAPTDREQYF.

The rearrangement links TRBV10-3 to TRBJ2-5, with a tentative D call TRBD1 (7 bases). Germline V gives CDR1 ENHRY, CDR2 SYGVKD. Trimming took off 7 bases at V and 5 bases at J, with 11 bases between the two ends. The CDR3 length is 12 residues. The CDR3 reads CAINQGGETQYF. In DNA form, the CDR3 reads TGTGCCATCAACCAGGGGGGCGAGACCCAGTACTTC.

The gene calls are TRBV28 and TRBJ1-4; no firm D call. The CDR3 extends over 16 amino acids. The germline gives CDR1 MDHEN, CDR2 SYDVKM. Trimming took 6 bases from V and 0 from J, leaving 14 bases between them. The CDR3, as DNA: TGTGCCAGCAGCTACTACGGGAGCTCAACTAATGAAAAACTGTTTTTT. Translating it yields CASSYYGSSTNEKLFF.

The chain has TRBV9 and TRBJ2-5; TRBD1 is a possible D gene (7 bases). The germline V and J ends were trimmed by 1 base and 4 bases, with 17 bases remaining between them. The germline gives CDR1 SGDLS, CDR2 YYNGEE. The CDR3 has 16 residues. The CDR3 region is CASSVTPGGGGETQYF. The CDR3 region has the DNA TGTGCCAGCAGCGTAACCCCAGGGGGAGGAGGAGAGACCCAGTACTTC. The complete variable domain, with remaining parts taken from reference TRBV9 and TRBJ2-5, reads DSGVTQTPKHLITATGQRVTLRCSPRSGDLSVYWYQQSLDQGLQFLIQYYNGEERAKGNILERFSAQQFPDLHSELNLSSLELGDSALYFCASSVTPGGGGETQYFGPGTRLLVL.

The chain has TRBV19 and TRBJ2-1; 7 nucleotides match TRBD1. Germline assignment: CDR1 LNHDA and CDR2 SQIVND (reference sequence). The J segment lost 4 bases and the V segment lost 2 bases, leaving 23 bases of the junction unmatched. This CDR3 has 21 amino acids. The CDR3 bases are TGTGCCAGTAGTATACTTACGTGGGCAACAGGGGTCCGAAAACTTTACAATGAGCAGTTCTTC. It codes for CASSILTWATGVRKLYNEQFF.

The chain couples TRBV6-6 to TRBJ2-7, with D possibly matching TRBD1 (6 bases). The CDR3 runs to 14 residues. Trimming cost V 4 bases and J 3 bases, with 13 bases left between them. Germline V gives CDR1 MNHNY, CDR2 SVGAGI (reference sequence). In DNA, the CDR3 is TGTGCCAGCAGTTTGGACAGTGGAGGCTACGAGCAGTACTTC. This translates into CASSLDSGGYEQYF.

The V gene is TRBV27, the J gene TRBJ2-7; TRBD2 is a possible D gene (5 bases). The CDR3 is made up of 15 amino acids. The V end was cut by 9 bases, the J end by 2 bases, with 20 bases between. The germline CDR1 and CDR2 sequences are MNHEY and SMNVEV (reference sequence). The CDR3, as DNA: TGTGCCAGTGGCGGACGACTACCCTGGGCCTACGAGCAGTACTTC. Its protein is CASGGRLPWAYEQYF.

This clone was detected only once. The V and J genes are TRBV7-2 and TRBJ2-3, with D perhaps TRBD2 (5 bases). V lost 5 bases and J lost 4, with 22 bases in between. The CDR3 spans 17 residues. CDR1 is SGHTA, CDR2 FQGNSA, per germline. CDR3 bases: TGTGCCAGCAGCCGGAGCGGCTTCGGGCTTACCGCAGATACGCAGTATTTT. This translates into CASSRSGFGLTADTQYF.

V and J are TRBV11-2 and TRBJ1-4; the match to TRBD1 covers 7 bases. V lost 7 bases to trimming and J lost 11 bases; unmatched junction nucleotides: 13. CDR3 length: 14 residues. Germline V gene lookup returns CDR1 SGHAT and CDR2 FQNNGV. CDR3 region: CASTSTQGVTKLFF. The CDR3 DNA sequence: TGTGCCAGCACTTCAACCCAGGGGGTCACGAAACTGTTTTTT.

V and J are TRBV15 and TRBJ2-7, with 9 bases lining up with TRBD1. Germline V gives CDR1 LNHNV, CDR2 YYDKDF (reference sequence). The CDR3 has 17 residues. Losses at the gene ends were 0 bases for V and 0 bases for J; bases not matched to a gene: 6. CDR3 in amino acids: CATSRDNPTGGSYEQYF. In DNA, the CDR3 is TGTGCCACCAGCAGAGATAACCCGACAGGGGGCTCCTACGAGCAGTACTTC. Combining the CDR3 with reference TRBV15 and TRBJ2-7 gives the whole variable domain DAMVIQNPRYQVTQFGKPVTLSCSQTLNHNVMYWYQQKSSQAPKLLFHYYDKDFNNEADTPDNFQSRRPNTSFCFLDIRSPGLGDTAMYLCATSRDNPTGGSYEQYFGPGTRLTVT.

This sequence joins TRBV5-4 and TRBJ1-4; no clear D gene. V gave up 0 bases and J gave up 7 bases, with 13 bases separating them. Per the germline V gene, CDR1 is SGHNT and CDR2 is YYREEE (reference sequence). This CDR3 comprises 15 residues. For the CDR3, the DNA is TGTGCCAGCAGCTTGGCCGTAGGGAGAAGTGAAAAACTGTTTTTT. Protein: CASSLAVGRSEKLFF.

The chain couples TRBV5-4 to TRBJ2-3, with D uncertain. CDR1 SGHNT and CDR2 YYREEE come from the germline V gene (reference sequence). CDR3 size: 15 residues. V lost 4 bases, J lost 0 bases, and 12 bases lay in between. CDR3 nucleotide sequence: TGTGCCAGCAGCACTCACCCGGAGAGCACAGATACGCAGTATTTT. Protein: CASSTHPESTDTQYF.

V gene TRBV7-9 combines with J gene TRBJ2-7, with D maybe TRBD1 (6 bases). The length of the CDR3 is 16 residues. The V end lost 4 bases, the J end lost 1 base, and 17 bases lay between the germline ends. The germline gives CDR1 SEHNR, CDR2 FQNEAQ (reference sequence). CDR3 nucleotide sequence: TGTGCCAGCAGCTCGGACCGGGACACCGGGTCCTACGAGCAGTACTTC. Protein product: CASSSDRDTGSYEQYF.

This chain uses TRBV5-6 with TRBJ2-5; D unresolved. This CDR3 contains 15 residues. V shed 1 base and J shed 0 bases, with 10 bases lying between them. Germline CDR1 reads SGHDT; CDR2 reads YYEEEE. The CDR3 nucleotides read TGTGCCAGCAGCTTGTCTTTGTCTAACCAAGAGACCCAGTACTTC. Translation: CASSLSLSNQETQYF.

The V gene is TRBV4-1, the J gene TRBJ1-1; D ambiguous. Germline assignment: CDR1 MGHRA and CDR2 YSYEKL. The CDR3 covers 13 residues. Trimming removed 0 bases at V and 5 bases at J, with 7 bases between. The CDR3 is CASSQEPGTEAFF. The DNA of the CDR3 is TGCGCCAGCAGCCAAGAACCGGGGACTGAAGCTTTCTTT.

This clone was picked up a small number of times. The chain employs TRBV28 and TRBJ1-1; unclear D gene. CDR1 and CDR2 (germline): MDHEN, SYDVKM. V was trimmed by 2 bases and J by 9 bases, leaving 10 bases between them. This CDR3 contains 12 residues. This CDR3 reads CASSLELPQAFF. The CDR3 nucleotides are TGTGCCAGCAGTTTAGAGCTGCCACAAGCTTTCTTT.

The chain joins TRBV11-2 to TRBJ2-3; TRBD2 matches at 9 bases. The CDR3 runs to 16 residues. In germline, CDR1 is SGHAT, CDR2 FQNNGV. V was pared by 1 base and J by 4 bases, with 6 bases of the junction left unmatched. CDR3 nucleotides: TGTGCCAGCAGCTTAGGAAGTAGCGGGAGCGCAGATACGCAGTATTTT. Translating gives CASSLGSSGSADTQYF.

The V call is TRBV18, the J call TRBJ1-1; 7 bases agree with TRBD1. Germline values: CDR1 KGHSH, CDR2 LQKENI. The length of the CDR3 is 15 residues. Losses at the gene ends were 6 bases for V and 2 bases for J; bases not matched to a gene: 9. CDR3 nucleotide sequence: TGTGCCAGCTCGCTAGGACAGGACCCTAACACTGAAGCTTTCTTT. Encoded protein: CASSLGQDPNTEAFF.

The chain uses TRBV28 and TRBJ2-7; D gene uncertain. The CDR3 is 13 residues long. Germline V CDR1 and CDR2: MDHEN, SYDVKM. V was pared by 3 bases and J by 3 bases, with 9 bases between. The CDR3: CASSFVGLYEQYF. The DNA for the CDR3 is TGTGCCAGCAGTTTTGTGGGCCTCTACGAGCAGTACTTC.